This T cell receptor beta chain was identified in a study of T cell changes during pregnancy in multiple sclerosis. Sequencing used immunoSEQ multiplex PCR; TCRdb keeps in-frame clones, though not all of them. The sample consists of about 47,000 clones, more than 85% of them appearing once. Trimming removed 0 bases from V and 0 bases from J, with 11 bases in between. Germline CDR1 and CDR2: MNHEY and SVGAGI. There are 16 residues in the CDR3. Only one count was recorded for this clone. This sample comprised peripheral blood, obtained in the third trimester of pregnancy. This clonotype originated in a female donor with multiple sclerosis, enrolled in a pregnancy study. This chain uses TRBV6-5 with TRBJ1-1; a weak D match, TRBD1 (6 bases). CDR3 protein: CASSYSEGQLNTEAFF. The CDR3 coding sequence is TGTGCCAGCAGTTACTCGGAAGGACAGTTGAACACTGAAGCTTTCTTT.